This record looks at one T cell receptor beta chain sequence and its context. The antigen is undetermined. These data originate in a study of a mutant IDH1 vaccine in newly diagnosed glioma. Study-level background: Once 4-6 weeks had passed after radiotherapy alone, vaccination started, or it started with temozolomide cycles. Patients were pretreated with radiotherapy, temozolomide, or both, mostly both. Points from the study as a whole: Detectable vaccine-induced immune responses arose in 93.3% of patients.

Time point of the sample: week 47, end of study. Doses comprised 300 ug of mutant IDH1 20-mer peptide each, plus topical imiquimod. V lost 2 bases and J 4 bases, leaving 6 bases between the germline ends. There are 13 residues in the CDR3. Germline values: CDR1 MNHEY, CDR2 SVGAGI. TCRdb's table, derived via immunoSEQ multiplex PCR, lists solely in-frame clones and lacks some. This sample carries about 94,000 clones, around nine tenths of them seen once, and the ten largest clones take 0.6% to 0.95%. This chain connects TRBV6-5 to TRBJ2-1; D ambiguous. This receptor was obtained from a woman aged 45-65 years with glioma. The sequences come from PBMCs, collected from a glioma patient whose treatment included an IDH1 peptide vaccine. DNA for the CDR3: TGTGCCAGCAGTTACGTCCCTTACAATGAGCAGTTCTTC. This translates into CASSYVPYNEQFF.